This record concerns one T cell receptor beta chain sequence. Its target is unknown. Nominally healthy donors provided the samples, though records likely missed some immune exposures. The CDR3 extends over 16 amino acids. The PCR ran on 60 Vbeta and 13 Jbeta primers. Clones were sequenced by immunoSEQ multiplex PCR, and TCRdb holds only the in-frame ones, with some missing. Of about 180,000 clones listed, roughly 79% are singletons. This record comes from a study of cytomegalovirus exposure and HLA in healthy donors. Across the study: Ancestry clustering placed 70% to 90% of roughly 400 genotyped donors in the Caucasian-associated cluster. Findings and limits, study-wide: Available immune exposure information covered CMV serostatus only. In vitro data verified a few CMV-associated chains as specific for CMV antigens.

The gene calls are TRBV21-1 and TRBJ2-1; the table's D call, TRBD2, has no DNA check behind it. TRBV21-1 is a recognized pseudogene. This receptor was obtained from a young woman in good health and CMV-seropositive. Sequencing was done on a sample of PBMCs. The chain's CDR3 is CASSKGTSGGAHEQFF. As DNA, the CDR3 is TGTGCCAGCAGCAAAGGGACTAGCGGGGGGGCTCATGAGCAGTTCTTC.